This entry features one TCR beta chain sequence. Its antigen is not identified. The CDR3 spans 14 residues. The germline CDR1 and CDR2 sequences are SGHNT and YENEEA. V dropped 3 bases and J dropped 0 bases, with 9 bases sitting between them. This entry is derived from a study of vaccination effects on CD4 cells after COVID-19. TCRdb keeps only in-frame clones here, not all; method: immunoSEQ multiplex PCR. There are around 40,000 clones in the sample; around 74% occur only once, and under 30% lies in the top ten. General observations from the study: A shortage of convalescent patients and an absence of early post-infection timepoints characterized the study. New vaccine-induced clones dominated convalescents' post-vaccine spike-reactive clones. Clones from infection and from vaccination both contracted markedly late after vaccination.

Antigen-specific CD4+ T cells were first expanded with viral peptide pools by the ViraFEST assay and only then sequenced. The culture ran for nine to ten days, and then CD4+ T cells were isolated. This individual tested PCR-positive for SARS-CoV-2 infection between March and December 2020. Peptides at about 9.9 ug/ml and IL-2 at about 10 IU/ml were added to two million PBMC per well. The sequence derives from a human donor who had a prior SARS-CoV-2 infection. V and J are TRBV11-3 and TRBJ2-7; D uncertain. The sample here was CD4+ T cells from PBMCs cultured with a peptide pool, taken before COVID-19 vaccination. The CDR3 DNA sequence: TGTGCCAGCAGCTTCACCAGGAGCTCCTACGAGCAGTACTTC. It yields the protein CASSFTRSSYEQYF.